Sequencing of this T cell receptor beta chain was carried out in a study of blood T cells in healthy people across ages. The use of a sample-barcoded 5' primer and a J-beta primer mix characterized a second PCR of 7 to 11 cycles. TCRdb re-derived calls from the 5' RACE reads in MiXCR, one entry per CDR3 protein. The top ten clones hold about 21% of a sample with approximately 1,700,000 distinct CDR3 sequences, about two fifths of them seen once. They isolated at least 6 million PBMCs from each sample. This CDR3 is 15 amino acids long. In germline, CDR1 is MNHEY, CDR2 SVGAGI. V lost 4 bases and J lost 0, with 11 bases in between.

The chain has TRBV6-5 and TRBJ2-3; TRBD1 might be the D (6 bases). Sequencing input: blood. The source is a human donor in good health. DNA for the CDR3: TGTGCCAGCAGTTGGGTGGGACAAAGCACAGATACGCAGTATTTT. This sequence encodes CASSWVGQSTDTQYF.